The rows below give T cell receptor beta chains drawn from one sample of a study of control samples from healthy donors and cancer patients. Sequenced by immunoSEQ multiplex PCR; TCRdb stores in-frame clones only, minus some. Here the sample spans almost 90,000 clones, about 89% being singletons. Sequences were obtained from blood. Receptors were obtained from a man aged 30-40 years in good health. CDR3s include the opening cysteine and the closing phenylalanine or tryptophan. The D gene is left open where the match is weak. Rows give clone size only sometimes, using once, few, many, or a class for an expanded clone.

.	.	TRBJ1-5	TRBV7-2	TGTGCCAGCAGCCCCCAGGCAGATAGCAATCAGCCCCAGCATTTT	CASSPQADSNQPQHF
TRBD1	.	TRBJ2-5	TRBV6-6	TGTGCCAGCAGTCGTAGTCCAACAGGGGACCAAGAGACCCAGTACTTC	CASSRSPTGDQETQYF
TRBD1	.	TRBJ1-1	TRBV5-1	TGCGCCAGCAGCTCCGGGACAGGGACTAACACTGAAGCTTTCTTT	CASSSGTGTNTEAFF
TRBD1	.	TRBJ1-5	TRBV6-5	TGTGCCAGCAGGGGGGGACAGCATAGCAATCAGCCCCAGCATTTT	CASRGGQHSNQPQHF
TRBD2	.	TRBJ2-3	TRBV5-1	TGCGCCTCCGGGGAGGAGGCGGGGGGGCCCTCAGATACGCAGTATTTT	CASGEEAGGPSDTQYF
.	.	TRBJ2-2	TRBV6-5	TGTGCCAGCAGTCGGACAGGGAGGGCCGGGGAGCTGTTTTTT	CASSRTGRAGELFF
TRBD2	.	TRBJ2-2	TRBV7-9	TGTGCCAGCAGCTTAGCTAGCGGGGGGGCCGTGAACACCGGGGAGCTGTTTTTT	CASSLASGGAVNTGELFF
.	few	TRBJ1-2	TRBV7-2	TGTGCCAGCAGCTTTGACAGTTCCCGATATGGCTACACCTTC	CASSFDSSRYGYTF
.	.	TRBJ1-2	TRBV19	TGTGCCAGTGTACAGTCAAATGGCTACACCTTC	CASVQSNGYTF
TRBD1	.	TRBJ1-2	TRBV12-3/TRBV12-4	TGTGCCAGCAGTCCCGGGACAGGGCAGGGCTACACCTTC	CASSPGTGQGYTF
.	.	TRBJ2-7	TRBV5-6	TGTGCCAGCAGCTTGATATTAGACACAGGCCTTTACGAGCAGTACTTC	CASSLILDTGLYEQYF
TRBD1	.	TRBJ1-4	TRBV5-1	TGCGCCAGCAGCTTGACCCGACAGGGGGGGGAAGAAAAACTGTTTTTT	CASSLTRQGGEEKLFF
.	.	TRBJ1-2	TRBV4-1	TGCGCCAGCAGCCAAGAGTTCGGTGGGGGTGCCTATGGCTACACCTTC	CASSQEFGGGAYGYTF
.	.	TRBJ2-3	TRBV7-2	TGTGCCAGCAGCTTGGGAAGATGGGATACGCAGTATTTT	CASSLGRWDTQYF
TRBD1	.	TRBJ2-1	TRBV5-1	TGCGCCAGCAGCGACGGGACAGCCTTCAATGAGCAGTTCTTC	CASSDGTAFNEQFF
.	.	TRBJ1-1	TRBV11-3	TGTGCCAGCAGCTTAGCGGGGGCCATGAACACTGAAGCTTTCTTT	CASSLAGAMNTEAFF
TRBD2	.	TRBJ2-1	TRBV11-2	TGTGCCAGCAGCCCCCTGCGGGGGGGCCTGTTCGAGCAGTTCTTC	CASSPLRGGLFEQFF
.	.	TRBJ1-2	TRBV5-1	TGCGCCAGCAGCTTTGGCGGGATTAACTATGGCTACACCTTC	CASSFGGINYGYTF
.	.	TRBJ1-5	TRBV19	TGTGCCAGTAGTCCCCAACAGGGTGGTAATAGCAATCAGCCCCAGCATTTT	CASSPQQGGNSNQPQHF
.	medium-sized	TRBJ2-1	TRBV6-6	TGTGCCAGCAGTTCCCAGGGGGGCGATGAGCAGTTCTTC	CASSSQGGDEQFF
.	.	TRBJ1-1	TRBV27	TGTGCCAGCAGTTTTAGGACCGCTACTATGAACACTGAAGCTTTCTTT	CASSFRTATMNTEAFF
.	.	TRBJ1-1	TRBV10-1	TGCGCCAGCAGGAAGGAGGTTGGAACTGAAGCTTTCTTT	CASRKEVGTEAFF
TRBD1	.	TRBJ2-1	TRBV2	TGTGCCAGCAGTCCTGCCGGGACAGGGTGGCAGTTCTTC	CASSPAGTGWQFF
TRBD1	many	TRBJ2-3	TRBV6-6	TGTGCCAGCATGGACCGGGCACAGGGGACGCAGTATTTT	CASMDRAQGTQYF
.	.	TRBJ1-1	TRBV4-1	TGCGCCAGCAGCCAAGATAGGGCAGTTACTGAAGCTTTCTTT	CASSQDRAVTEAFF
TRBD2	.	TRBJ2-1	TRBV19	TGTGCCAGTAGTAAGTTAACGGGGGGGAAGGATGAGCAGTTCTTC	CASSKLTGGKDEQFF
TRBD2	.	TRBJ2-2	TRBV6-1	TGTGCCAGCAGTGGGCCTTGGACTAGCGGGCCCGGGGAGCTGTTTTTT	CASSGPWTSGPGELFF
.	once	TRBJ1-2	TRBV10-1	TGCGCCAGCAGTGAGTCGGGGAACTATGGCTACACCTTC	CASSESGNYGYTF
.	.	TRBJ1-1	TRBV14	TGTGCCAGCATCGGGGGGTTCGGTCAGAAGAACACTGAAGCTTTCTTT	CASIGGFGQKNTEAFF
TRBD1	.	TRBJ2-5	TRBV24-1	TGTGCCACCAGGAGGGGGCTAAGCGAGACCCAGTACTTC	CATRRGLSETQYF
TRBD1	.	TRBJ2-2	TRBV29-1	TGCAGCGTTGAAGTCAGGGGGCACGCCGGGGAGCTGTTTTTT	CSVEVRGHAGELFF
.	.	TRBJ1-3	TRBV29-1	TGCAGCGTTGCCCTGTCCGGGGGCCACTCTGGAAACACCATATATTTT	CSVALSGGHSGNTIYF
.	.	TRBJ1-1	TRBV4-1	TGCGCCAGCAGCCAACCACAGGGTCCCACTGAAGCTTTCTTT	CASSQPQGPTEAFF
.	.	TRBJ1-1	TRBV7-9	TGTGCCAGCAGCTTACGGGACGGGAACACTGAAGCTTTCTTT	CASSLRDGNTEAFF
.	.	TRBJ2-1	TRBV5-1	TGCGCCAGCAGCTTGGCCGTCGTAGGCGGATTAAAAAATGAGCAGTTCTTC	CASSLAVVGGLKNEQFF
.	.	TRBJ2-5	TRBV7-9	TGTGCCAGCAGCCGGCTGGGTGGGGGGGCACGAGAGACCCAGTACTTC	CASSRLGGGARETQYF
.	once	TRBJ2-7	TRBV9	TGTGCCAGCAGCCCACACCCCCCAGGGATCTCTAACTACGAGCAGTACTTC	CASSPHPPGISNYEQYF